Shown below are 27 T cell receptor beta chains from a single sample sequenced in a study of tumor-infiltrating lymphocytes in oesophageal squamous cell carcinoma. From the PCR reads, TCRdb called clonotypes with MiXCR, one entry per CDR3 protein. The repertoire holds 8,500 to 11,000 distinct CDR3 sequences, with 63% as singletons. Sequences were obtained from esophageal tumor tissue. The receptors shown here come from a female donor with esophageal squamous cell carcinoma.

About this clonotype: Possible read error: a much larger clone is one base away. This chain connects TRBV5-1 to TRBJ2-3, with D possibly being TRBD1 (6 bases). The CDR3 length is 15 residues. Germline V lookup: CDR1 SGHRS, CDR2 YFSETQ. Trimming took off 4 bases at V and 14 bases at J, with 26 bases between the two ends. The CDR3 here is CASSTGQLNTGELYF. CDR3 bases: TGCGCCAGCAGCACCGGACAGCTAAACACCGGGGAGCTGTATTTT.

The V call is TRBV7-9, the J call TRBJ2-1; TRBD2 agrees at 9 bases. The last part of the DNA fits TRBJ2-7 better; the J call may be wrong. CDR1 SEHNR and CDR2 FQNEAQ come from the germline V gene (reference sequence). This CDR3 has 17 residues. CDR3 protein: CASSLALAGESYDEQYF. CDR3 in DNA: TGTGCCAGCAGCTTAGCATTAGCGGGAGAGTCATACGACGAGCAGTACTTC.

The rearrangement joins TRBV7-8 to TRBJ2-5, with D hard to call. Germline CDR1 SGHVS, CDR2 FQNEAQ. The CDR3 loop spans 14 amino acids. V shed 2 bases and J shed 2 bases, with 9 bases lying between them. The CDR3 DNA is TGTGCCAGCAGCTTATTCGGGCCTCAAGAGACCCAGTACTTC. Translated, it gives CASSLFGPQETQYF.

This clonotype was seen more than once but under ten times. The V gene is TRBV12-5, the J gene TRBJ1-1, with D perhaps TRBD1 (5 bases). CDR1 LGHNT and CDR2 FRNRAP come from the germline V gene. V was clipped by 1 base and J by 8 bases, with 8 bases between them. This CDR3 is built from 12 residues. CDR3 bases: TGTGCTAGTGGTTTGGGGGGCGGCGAAGCTTTCTTT. It yields the protein CASGLGGGEAFF.

This clonotype was picked up one time. The J gene is TRBJ2-7, the V gene TRBV12-3 or TRBV12-4; no clear D gene. The tail of the sequence fits TRBJ2-1 better, so the J call may be wrong. The CDR3 covers 14 residues. CDR3 amino acids: CASSPVSVYNEQFF. CDR3 coding DNA: TGTGCCAGCAGTCCGGTCTCCGTGTACAATGAGCAGTTCTTC.

About this clonotype itself: Its ends do not fully match the called genes, so a read error is possible. The chain is built from TRBV7-2 and TRBJ2-1, with TRBD1 as a possible D gene (6 bases). This CDR3 is built from 14 residues. CDR1 is SGHTA, CDR2 FQGNSA, per germline. The CDR3 DNA is TGTGCCAGCAGCATCAGACAGGACACCGGGGAGCTGTACTTC. This gives the protein CASSIRQDTGELYF. Supplemented by reference TRBV7-2 and TRBJ2-1, the full variable domain reads GAGVSQSPSNKVTEKGKDVELRCDPISGHTALYWYRQSLGQGLEFLIYFQGNSAPDKSGLPSDRFSAERTGGSVSTLTIQRTQQEDSAVYLCASSIRQDTGELYFGPGTRLTVL.

The chain combines TRBV7-3 with TRBJ2-3, with TRBD2 identical over 8 bases. The germline V gene has CDR1 SGHTA and CDR2 FQGTGA. The CDR3 is 15 residues long. V shed 0 bases and J 5 bases; nucleotides not matched to a gene: 4. CDR3 nucleotide sequence: TGTGCCAGCAGCTTAACAGCGGGAGAGATAGATACGCAGTATTTT. This gives the protein CASSLTAGEIDTQYF.

This clonotype qualifies as large. The V gene is TRBV6-6, the J gene TRBJ2-1, with a tentative D call TRBD1 (7 bases). This CDR3 comprises 16 residues. V gave up 0 bases and J gave up 7 bases, with 16 bases separating them. Looked up from germline, CDR1 is MNHNY and CDR2 is SVGAGI (reference sequence). The CDR3 here is CASSYSFAPGGNEQFF. The CDR3 region has the DNA TGTGCCAGCAGTTACTCCTTCGCCCCAGGGGGGAATGAGCAGTTCTTC.

This clonotype was seen only once. This chain connects TRBV14 to TRBJ1-1, with D maybe TRBD1 (5 bases). CDR1 and CDR2 (germline): SGHDN, FVKESK. The CDR3 sequence is 13 residues long. The V end lost 3 bases, the J end lost 7 bases, and 12 bases lay between the germline ends. Here the CDR3 reads CASSHRRDGEAFF. The DNA of the CDR3 is TGTGCCAGCAGCCACCGACGGGACGGTGAAGCTTTCTTT.

This sequence joins TRBV6-1 and TRBJ2-3, with unresolved D. The DNA end is a closer match to TRBJ2-1, so the J assignment may be wrong. The CDR3 extends over 14 amino acids. Germline V CDR1 and CDR2: MNHNS, SASEGT. CDR3: CASSERARTHEQFF. CDR3 coding DNA: TGTGCCAGCAGTGAACGGGCTAGGACCCATGAGCAGTTCTTC.

The V and J genes are TRBV7-3 and TRBJ2-1, with 10 nucleotides matching TRBD2. This CDR3 comprises 15 residues. The junction had 4 bases not matched to a gene; V was cut back by 4 bases and J by 4 bases. Germline CDR1 reads SGHTA; CDR2 reads FQGTGA. This CDR3 reads CASSSYSGGYNEQFF. The CDR3 bases are TGTGCCAGCAGCTCGTATAGCGGGGGGTACAATGAGCAGTTCTTC. Together with reference TRBV7-3 and TRBJ2-1, the CDR3 gives the full variable domain: GAGVSQTPSNKVTEKGKYVELRCDPISGHTALYWYRQSLGQGPEFLIYFQGTGAADDSGLPNDRFFAVRPEGSVSTLKIQRTERGDSAVYLCASSSYSGGYNEQFFGPGTRLTVL.

This clonotype was detected only a few times. The rearrangement joins TRBV27 to TRBJ2-6, with a tentative D call TRBD1 (5 bases). The DNA matches TRBJ2-5 better at its end, which makes the J call doubtful. Per germline, CDR1 MNHEY and CDR2 SMNVEV (reference sequence). This CDR3 region has 14 residues. The CDR3 bases are TGTGCCAGCAGCTTCGCAGGGATGGGAGAGACCCAGTACTTC. Translation: CASSFAGMGETQYF.

This clonotype was observed many times. The chain carries TRBV7-9 and TRBJ1-2; no clear D. The CDR3 sequence is 15 residues long. V lost 0 bases and J 4 bases, leaving 12 bases between the germline ends. Germline CDR1 is SEHNR and CDR2 is FQNEAQ (reference sequence). The CDR3 sequence is CASSLAPLNPYGYTF. In DNA form, the CDR3 reads TGTGCCAGCAGCTTAGCCCCCCTGAATCCCTATGGCTACACCTTC.

In its sample, this clonotype is large. This sequence joins TRBV24-1 and TRBJ1-1, with a possible D match to TRBD1 (5 bases). This CDR3 is built from 13 residues. V was shortened by 10 bases and J by 0 bases, with 11 bases between the two germline ends. Looked up from germline, CDR1 is KGHDR and CDR2 is SFDVKD. CDR3: CATRGRLNTEAFF. CDR3 DNA: TGTGCCACTCGGGGCCGACTGAACACTGAAGCTTTCTTT.

The V gene is TRBV7-6, the J gene TRBJ2-1, with D unresolved. The end of the DNA fits TRBJ1-2 better, so the J call may be wrong. Germline V gene data show CDR1 as SGHVS and CDR2 as FNYEAQ. The CDR3 contains 12 residues. CDR3 sequence reads: CASSLAGYGYTF. DNA for the CDR3: TGTGCCAGCAGCTTAGCCGGCTATGGCTACACCTTC.

This clonotype is medium-sized by share. The J gene is TRBJ1-2, the V gene TRBV11-2; unclear D gene. Trimming cost V 5 bases and J 4 bases, with 23 bases left between them. The CDR3 is 17 amino acids. The germline CDR1 and CDR2 sequences are SGHAT and FQNNGV. This CDR3 reads CASSLSPHGRPLYGYTF. CDR3 in DNA: TGTGCCAGCAGCCTGTCCCCCCATGGCAGGCCGCTCTATGGCTACACCTTC.

This clonotype is termed large. This chain connects TRBV10-1 to TRBJ2-1; D is possibly TRBD1 (5 bases). V was clipped by 2 bases and J by 8 bases, with 13 bases between them. Germline V gene lookup returns CDR1 WNHNN and CDR2 SYGVQD (reference sequence). This CDR3 comprises 14 residues. The CDR3 region is CASSEAQGEHEQFF. The CDR3 DNA sequence: TGCGCCAGCAGTGAGGCCCAGGGTGAACATGAGCAGTTCTTC.

The chain combines TRBV7-9 with TRBJ2-3; TRBD2 matches 14 bases. Near its end, the DNA agrees better with TRBJ2-7, so the J call may be wrong. Germline V gene data show CDR1 as SEHNR and CDR2 as FQNEAQ (reference sequence). The CDR3 has 20 residues. CDR3 coding DNA: TGTGCCAGCAGCCCAGGACGGAGACTAGCGGGAGGGCCATCTATTGGTGAGCAGTACTTC. It translates to CASSPGRRLAGGPSIGEQYF.

This chain links TRBV12-3 or TRBV12-4 with TRBJ1-1; D unclear. Deletions cut 3 bases from V and 0 bases from J, with 5 bases between. The CDR3 extends over 13 amino acids. As DNA, the CDR3 is TGTGCCAGCAGTTTGACGGTGAACACTGAAGCTTTCTTT. Translated: CASSLTVNTEAFF.

The chain recombines TRBV24-1 with TRBJ2-1, with D unresolved. V lost 3 bases and J 0 bases, leaving 11 bases between the germline ends. CDR1 is KGHDR and CDR2 is SFDVKD in the germline V gene. The CDR3 has 16 residues. The CDR3 DNA sequence: TGTGCCACCAGTGATCAGAGCCCTAGCTCCTACAATGAGCAGTTCTTC. This encodes CATSDQSPSSYNEQFF.

The chain employs TRBV18 and TRBJ2-2; the match to TRBD2 covers 11 bases. V was pared by 3 bases and J by 2 bases, with 5 bases of the junction left unmatched. Germline values: CDR1 KGHSH, CDR2 LQKENI. This CDR3 region has 17 residues. CDR3 sequence (DNA): TGTGCCAGCTCACCCCGGACTAGCGGGCTCAACACCGGGGAGCTGTTTTTT. Translation gives CASSPRTSGLNTGELFF.

CDR3 DNA: TGCGCCAGCAGCTTAGGGCAGAACACTGAAGCTTTCTTT. Translation gives CASSLGQNTEAFF. The chain links TRBV4-3 to TRBJ1-1, with D unresolved. This CDR3 region has 13 residues. V gave up 5 bases and J gave up 1 base, with 8 bases separating them. Germline V gene lookup returns CDR1 LGHNA and CDR2 YSLEER.

This clonotype is categorized as medium-sized. The V gene is TRBV7-2, the J gene TRBJ2-3; 7 nucleotides match TRBD1. This CDR3 region has 16 residues. V lost 5 bases and J lost 0; bases outside the gene matches: 8. Germline CDR1 reads SGHTA; CDR2 reads FQGNSA. The CDR3 DNA sequence: TGTGCCAGCAGCGCTCGACAGGGTGGGAGCACAGATACGCAGTATTTT. Its protein is CASSARQGGSTDTQYF.

This clonotype was counted many times. J is TRBJ1-3 and V is TRBV7-8; the D gene is possibly TRBD1 (5 bases). Trimming shortened V by 10 bases and J by 0 bases, and 10 bases separated the two germline ends. The CDR3 covers 13 residues. Germline V gives CDR1 SGHVS, CDR2 FQNEAQ. CDR3 residues: CATRVSSGNTIYF. CDR3 sequence (DNA): TGTGCCACCAGGGTGTCCTCTGGAAACACCATATATTTT.

The J gene is TRBJ2-5, the V gene TRBV11-2; tentative D call: TRBD2 (5 bases). The end of the DNA is better explained by TRBJ2-3, so the J call may be wrong. The germline gives CDR1 SGHAT, CDR2 FQNNGV. The CDR3 length is 12 residues. Here the CDR3 DNA reads TGTGCCAGCAGCTTAGTGGCGGGTACGCAGTATTTT. Its protein is CASSLVAGTQYF.

On this clonotype: No conserved phenylalanine or tryptophan is present at the end of the CDR3, so a read error is the likely explanation. The V gene is TRBV12-3 or TRBV12-4, the J gene TRBJ2-1; 12 nucleotides agree with TRBD2. Judging by the DNA end, TRBJ2-7 fits better; the J call may be wrong. The CDR3 has 15 residues. This chain's CDR3 is CASSTTSGSVYEQYL. The CDR3 DNA sequence: TGTGCCAGCAGCACGACTAGCGGGAGTGTCTACGAGCAGTACTTG.

V and J are TRBV4-2 and TRBJ2-4, with unresolved D. The J call may be faulty, since TRBJ2-7 better matches the DNA end. The CDR3 totals 14 residues. Germline CDR1 reads LGHNA; CDR2 reads YNFKEQ. The CDR3 loop reads CASSQGGLTYEQYF. The CDR3 nucleotides read TGTGCCAGCAGCCAAGGGGGATTGACTTACGAGCAGTACTTC.